The 4 T cell receptor beta chains below were found in one sample sequenced in a study of cytomegalovirus exposure and HLA in healthy donors. The primer mix had 60 Vbeta and 13 Jbeta primers. The protocol was immunoSEQ multiplex PCR, while the TCRdb copy is restricted to in-frame clones and leaves out a portion. Seen here are around 67,000 clones, less than 80% observed once, and the top ten hold 3% to 3.5%. What was sequenced was PBMCs. These receptors originate from a woman between 50 and 59 years old in good health and CMV-seronegative.

The sample holds a few counts of this clone. The V and J genes are TRBV7-2 and TRBJ2-7, with 9 positions matching TRBD2. The CDR3 spans 13 residues. Germline V CDR1 and CDR2: SGHTA, FQGNSA. Trimming at V came to 5 bases and at J to 3 bases, leaving 2 bases not matched to a gene. Written as DNA, the CDR3 is TGTGCCAGCAGCGTGCGGGGGGGCTACGAGCAGTACTTC. Encoded protein: CASSVRGGYEQYF.

The CDR3 DNA reads TGTGCCAGCAGCTTAGGATTAGCCGTTGGTGATACGCAGTATTTT. Translating it yields CASSLGLAVGDTQYF. The V call is TRBV7-2, the J call TRBJ2-3, with D hard to call. V lost 1 base and J lost 6, with 14 bases in between. Per the germline V gene, CDR1 is SGHTA and CDR2 is FQGNSA. The CDR3 runs 15 residues.

This chain links TRBV9 with TRBJ1-5; 10 bases are a match to TRBD1. Per the germline V gene, CDR1 is SGDLS and CDR2 is YYNGEE. Unmatched junction bases numbered 7, after V lost 6 bases and J lost 4 bases. CDR3 length equals 15 residues. CDR3 bases: TGTGCCAGCACCGAGACAGGGGGCTGGAATCAGCCCCAGCATTTT. This translates into CASTETGGWNQPQHF. The whole variable domain, filled in from reference TRBV9 and TRBJ1-5, reads DSGVTQTPKHLITATGQRVTLRCSPRSGDLSVYWYQQSLDQGLQFLIQYYNGEERAKGNILERFSAQQFPDLHSELNLSSLELGDSALYFCASTETGGWNQPQHFGDGTRLSIL.

The V and J genes are TRBV10-2 and TRBJ2-7; 11 nucleotides align to TRBD2. Germline CDR1 reads WSHSY; CDR2 reads SAAADI. J lost 2 bases, V lost 0 bases, and 15 bases had no gene match. The CDR3 length is 20 residues. In DNA form, the CDR3 reads TGCGCCAGCAGTGAGTCGAGGGGGCTAGCGGGAGGTTCACCCCCCTACGAGCAGTACTTC. Protein: CASSESRGLAGGSPPYEQYF.